What follows are 8 T cell receptor beta chains derived from one specimen sequenced in a study of blood T cell repertoires in COVID-19. The method was immunoSEQ multiplex PCR; TCRdb's version includes in-frame clones alone and lacks a portion of them. The table shows 110,000 to 150,000 clones, with roughly 80% occurring only once. Sequencing was done on a sample of peripheral blood. The source is a man aged 70 or older who had recovered from COVID-19.

J is TRBJ2-1 and V is TRBV6-5, with 9 bases aligning to TRBD2. The CDR3 contains 14 residues. Losses at the gene ends were 9 bases for V and 9 bases for J; bases not matched to a gene: 12. Germline V gene data show CDR1 as MNHEY and CDR2 as SVGAGI. The CDR3 sequence: CASFYSGRSAEQFF. The CDR3 nucleotides read TGTGCCAGTTTTTATAGCGGGAGAAGTGCTGAGCAGTTCTTC.

The chain employs TRBV29-1 and TRBJ2-1, with unresolved D. CDR3 length: 13 amino acids. The germline gives CDR1 SQVTM, CDR2 ANQGSEA. V was shortened by 4 bases and J by 7 bases, with 14 bases between the two germline ends. The CDR3 region is CSVAPVMVNEQFF. Here the CDR3 DNA reads TGCAGCGTTGCCCCAGTAATGGTGAATGAGCAGTTCTTC.

This chain joins TRBV5-1 and TRBJ1-4, with TRBD1 as a possible D gene (6 bases). This CDR3 contains 15 residues. The ends were cut back, 4 bases at V and 7 bases at J, with 17 bases in the middle. Germline V lookup: CDR1 SGHRS, CDR2 YFSETQ. The CDR3: CASSPGAGESEKLFF. CDR3 sequence (DNA): TGCGCCAGCAGCCCTGGTGCAGGGGAGAGTGAAAAACTGTTTTTT. Full variable domain (remainder filled in from reference TRBV5-1 and TRBJ1-4): KAGVTQTPRYLIKTRGQQVTLSCSPISGHRSVSWYQQTPGQGLQFLFEYFSETQRNKGNFPGRFSGRQFSNSRSEMNVSTLELGDSALYLCASSPGAGESEKLFFGSGTQLSVL.

The rearrangement joins TRBV7-8 to TRBJ2-7; D remains unclear. V lost 3 bases and J lost 2, with 2 bases in between. CDR1 and CDR2 from the germline V gene are SGHVS and FQNEAQ. This CDR3 region has 11 residues. CDR3 DNA sequence: TGTGCCAGCAGCTTTACCTACGAGCAGTACTTC. The encoded protein is CASSFTYEQYF.

The chain's CDR3 is CASSSGLAGDIGNEQFF. The CDR3 DNA is TGTGCCAGCAGCTCTGGACTAGCGGGAGATATAGGCAATGAGCAGTTCTTC. J is TRBJ2-1 and V is TRBV5-8; 13 nucleotides agree with TRBD2. This CDR3 region has 17 residues. The germline V gene has CDR1 SGHTS and CDR2 YDEGEE. V shed 3 bases, J shed 6 bases, and the junction held 9 bases outside the gene matches.

This clone was observed many times. This rearrangement joins TRBV4-3 to TRBJ1-2, with a weak D call TRBD1 (6 bases). CDR1 is LGHNA and CDR2 is YSLEER in the germline V gene. V lost 4 bases and J 8 bases, leaving 17 bases between the germline ends. The CDR3 runs to 14 residues. CDR3: CASSRTLGDRGYTF. CDR3 in DNA: TGCGCCAGCAGCCGGACGCTGGGAGACAGGGGCTACACCTTC.

This CDR3 is CSVRDPRGLAGSTGELFF. The CDR3, as DNA: TGCAGCGTCCGGGATCCCAGGGGGCTAGCGGGATCGACCGGGGAGCTGTTTTTT. The V and J genes are TRBV29-1 and TRBJ2-2, with D tentatively TRBD2 (9 bases). Germline loops: CDR1 SQVTM, CDR2 ANQGSEA. CDR3 length: 18 amino acids. Trimming took 6 bases from V and 5 from J, leaving 28 bases between them.

This clone was seen only once. The gene calls are TRBV10-1 and TRBJ2-7; tentatively, D is TRBD1 (5 bases). Trimming pared 6 bases from V and 6 bases from J, leaving 15 bases between. Germline-derived CDR1 and CDR2 are WNHNN and SYGVQD (reference sequence). This CDR3 is built from 13 residues. The CDR3 DNA reads as TGCGCCAGCAGCGACAGACGGGTTAGCGAGCAGTACTTC. Its protein is CASSDRRVSEQYF.